This T cell receptor beta chain was sequenced in a study of blood T cell repertoires in COVID-19. Original processing methods: By means of reference gene primer amplification, nucleated cell counts were estimated. This table comes from immunoSEQ multiplex PCR, and its TCRdb copy is limited to in-frame clones, with some not included. The DNA was the basis for D and trimming; V, J and clone size are from that table. The sample lists under 75,000 clones, roughly 73% occurring once. Material for sequencing was peripheral blood. This TCR derives from an older woman with acute or convalescent COVID-19.

The CDR3 loop reads CASSPPSLDRGYGYTF. In DNA form, the CDR3 reads TGTGCCAGCTCACCACCCTCCCTGGACAGGGGCTATGGCTACACCTTC. This chain uses TRBV18 with TRBJ1-2; the match to TRBD1 covers 9 bases. This CDR3 has 16 amino acids. V trimming: 0 bases; J trimming: 4 bases; junction bases outside the gene matches: 6. Germline assignment: CDR1 KGHSH and CDR2 LQKENI.